This TCR beta chain was identified during a study of tumor-infiltrating lymphocytes in primary liver carcinoma. Overall study context: Surgical resection served as treatment for the primary liver carcinoma of these patients. Recorded tumor stage was T1-T3 N0M0, with diameters of roughly 4 to 11 cm.

With roughly 540 ng total RNA as template and a constant-region primer, TCR beta cDNA was made. TCR beta libraries came from three nested multiplex PCR rounds using slightly modified ARM-PCR. Running 10 cycles apiece, the first two PCR rounds relied on TRBV1-TRBV30 forward primers together with a C-beta reverse primer. In TCRdb, the multiplex PCR reads were re-called with MiXCR into one record per CDR3 protein. The sample has 310,000 or so distinct CDR3 sequences, around 60% seen once. Points from the study as a whole: Tumor tissue displayed a significantly greater top-250-clone fraction than blood (p = 0.039). Paired tumor-adjacent and tumor-blood samples overlapped less than tumor region pairs did.

This clonotype was counted at least ten times. Antigen: not known. Germline V gives CDR1 MNHEY, CDR2 SVGEGT. This CDR3 spans 14 amino acids. V dropped 0 bases and J dropped 1 base, with 6 bases sitting between them. Alongside blood RNA obtained from unsorted whole blood, germline DNA was also extracted. This TCR was sampled from a man aged 35 to 55 with primary liver carcinoma and hepatitis B virus infection. Sequenced: peripheral blood. J is TRBJ2-5 and V is TRBV6-2 or TRBV6-3; no clear D gene. This CDR3 is CASSYSFAQETQYF. The CDR3 region has the DNA TGTGCCAGCAGTTACTCGTTCGCCCAAGAGACCCAGTACTTC.